A selection of T cell receptor beta chains follows, all from one sample in a study of blood T cell repertoires in COVID-19. TCRdb's table, derived via immunoSEQ multiplex PCR, lists solely in-frame clones and lacks some. The table has about 77,000 clones, roughly 90% seen once. Sequenced input: peripheral blood. These receptors were taken from an elderly woman with active or convalescent COVID-19. CDR3s include the opening cysteine and the closing phenylalanine or tryptophan. A D gene is named only where the DNA matches it firmly. Where a row states a size, it is once, few, many or the class of an expanded clone; other rows omit it.

CDR3: CASLAESTDTQYF; DNA: TGTGCCTCTCTAGCGGAAAGCACAGATACGCAGTATTTT; V: TRBV10-3; size: -; J: TRBJ2-3; D: TRBD2
CDR3: CASSSQRQEPGELFF; DNA: TGCGCCAGCAGTTCTCAACGACAGGAACCCGGGGAGCTGTTTTTT; V: TRBV10-1; size: few; J: TRBJ2-2; D: -
CDR3: CASRNGVGYEQYF; DNA: TGTGCCAGCCGGAACGGGGTGGGTTACGAGCAGTACTTC; V: TRBV6-6; size: -; J: TRBJ2-7; D: -
CDR3: CASSSNRVLATDTQYF; DNA: TGTGCCAGCAGTTCCAATCGGGTGCTAGCGACAGATACGCAGTATTTT; V: TRBV27; size: -; J: TRBJ2-3; D: -
CDR3: CASRAPGGIPNTIYF; DNA: TGTGCCAGCAGAGCCCCGGGAGGGATTCCGAACACCATATATTTT; V: TRBV2; size: once; J: TRBJ1-3; D: -
CDR3: CASSIAAVANTEAFF; DNA: TGTGCCAGTAGTATAGCTGCGGTGGCGAACACTGAAGCTTTCTTT; V: TRBV19; size: -; J: TRBJ1-1; D: -
CDR3: CASSIRTGRDQPQHF; DNA: TGTGCCAGTAGTATCAGGACAGGGCGGGATCAGCCCCAGCATTTT; V: TRBV19; size: -; J: TRBJ1-5; D: TRBD1
CDR3: CASSTSGVRNIQYF; DNA: TGTGCCAGCAGCACCTCAGGGGTTCGAAACATTCAGTACTTC; V: TRBV14; size: -; J: TRBJ2-4; D: -
CDR3: CASSVTGTWGSGELFF; DNA: TGTGCCAGCAGCGTTACCGGGACATGGGGTAGCGGGGAGCTGTTTTTT; V: TRBV6-6; size: once; J: TRBJ2-2; D: -
CDR3: CASSPRDPTLEQYF; DNA: TGTGCCAGCAGCCCCCGGGATCCAACTCTCGAGCAGTACTTC; V: TRBV7-2; size: -; J: TRBJ2-7; D: -
CDR3: CASSFDRGREKLFF; DNA: TGTGCCAGCAGCTTTGACAGGGGGCGTGAAAAACTGTTTTTT; V: TRBV7-9; size: -; J: TRBJ1-4; D: TRBD1
CDR3: CASSNTGGTEAFF; DNA: TGTGCCAGCAGCAATACCGGGGGCACTGAAGCTTTCTTT; V: TRBV9; size: once; J: TRBJ1-1; D: -
CDR3: CASSLAGVTEAFF; DNA: TGTGCCAGCAGTTTAGCCGGGGTCACTGAAGCTTTCTTT; V: TRBV27; size: -; J: TRBJ1-1; D: -
CDR3: CASSLGQGFTEAFF; DNA: TGCGCCAGCAGCTTGGGACAGGGGTTCACTGAAGCTTTCTTT; V: TRBV5-1; size: once; J: TRBJ1-1; D: TRBD1
CDR3: CASSLRDGTDTQYF; DNA: TGTGCCAGCAGTTTGCGGGACGGCACAGATACGCAGTATTTT; V: TRBV27; size: -; J: TRBJ2-3; D: -
CDR3: CASSLSGQFDGYTF; DNA: TGTGCCAGCAGTTTATCGGGACAGTTCGATGGCTACACCTTC; V: TRBV27; size: -; J: TRBJ1-2; D: TRBD1
CDR3: CAGGGNYGYTF; DNA: TGTGCTGGGGGGGGTAACTATGGCTACACCTTC; V: TRBV28; size: -; J: TRBJ1-2; D: -
CDR3: CASSQDLTSGGAKSRTDTQYF; DNA: TGCGCCAGCAGCCAAGATTTGACTAGCGGGGGGGCCAAGTCGAGAACAGATACGCAGTATTTT; V: TRBV4-3; size: -; J: TRBJ2-3; D: TRBD2
CDR3: CAIKKDMNTEAFF; DNA: TGTGCCATCAAAAAGGACATGAACACTGAAGCTTTCTTT; V: TRBV10-3; size: -; J: TRBJ1-1; D: -
CDR3: CASSLITEGPQHF; DNA: TGTGCCAGCAGCCTCATCACTGAGGGGCCCCAGCATTTT; V: TRBV7-2; size: once; J: TRBJ1-5; D: -
CDR3: CASSKTSGGVDTQYF; DNA: TGTGCCAGCAGTAAGACTAGCGGGGGGGTAGATACGCAGTATTTT; V: TRBV6-5; size: -; J: TRBJ2-3; D: TRBD2
CDR3: CASSPWDRTNYGYTF; DNA: TGTGCCAGCAGCCCGTGGGACAGGACTAACTATGGCTACACCTTC; V: TRBV5-4; size: -; J: TRBJ1-2; D: TRBD1
CDR3: CASSAGQGKSGNTIYF; DNA: TGTGCCAGCAGCGCGGGACAGGGTAAATCTGGAAACACCATATATTTT; V: TRBV9; size: -; J: TRBJ1-3; D: TRBD1
CDR3: CASSSRDSTNEKLFF; DNA: TGTGCCAGCAGCAGCAGGGATTCAACTAATGAAAAACTGTTTTTT; V: TRBV7-9; size: -; J: TRBJ1-4; D: -
CDR3: CASSERTGWNEQFF; DNA: TGTGCCAGCAGTGAACGTACGGGGTGGAATGAGCAGTTCTTC; V: TRBV2; size: -; J: TRBJ2-1; D: -
CDR3: CASSLDAGNQPQHF; DNA: TGTGCCAGCAGCTTAGACGCAGGGAATCAGCCCCAGCATTTT; V: TRBV7-2; size: once; J: TRBJ1-5; D: -
CDR3: CASSSTGGNQPQHF; DNA: TGTGCCAGCAGCTCTACAGGGGGCAATCAGCCCCAGCATTTT; V: TRBV7-2; size: -; J: TRBJ1-5; D: TRBD1
CDR3: CASSRDRELDEQFF; DNA: TGTGCCAGCAGCCGGGACAGGGAATTGGATGAGCAGTTCTTC; V: TRBV3-1/TRBV3-2; size: -; J: TRBJ2-1; D: TRBD1
CDR3: CASSQDLGQGDGELFF; DNA: TGCGCCAGCAGCCAAGATTTGGGACAGGGGGACGGGGAGCTGTTTTTT; V: TRBV4-1; size: -; J: TRBJ2-2; D: TRBD1
CDR3: CASSLSSGENIQYF; DNA: TGCGCCAGCAGCTTATCTAGCGGGGAAAACATTCAGTACTTC; V: TRBV5-1; size: -; J: TRBJ2-4; D: TRBD2
CDR3: CASSQVYPRDSLREAFF; DNA: TGTGCCAGCAGCCAAGTCTACCCAAGGGACAGCCTCCGTGAAGCTTTCTTT; V: TRBV14; size: -; J: TRBJ1-1; D: TRBD1
CDR3: CASSLAALAGQETQYF; DNA: TGCGCCAGCAGCTTGGCTGCTCTAGCGGGGCAAGAGACCCAGTACTTC; V: TRBV5-1; size: -; J: TRBJ2-5; D: TRBD2
CDR3: CASSSHTQPGGEKLFF; DNA: TGTGCCAGCAGCTCCCACACACAACCAGGTGGTGAAAAACTGTTTTTT; V: TRBV5-4; size: -; J: TRBJ1-4; D: -
CDR3: CASSPEDRGAEQYF; DNA: TGTGCCAGCAGCCCCGAGGACAGGGGTGCCGAGCAGTACTTC; V: TRBV14; size: -; J: TRBJ2-7; D: TRBD1
CDR3: CASSRNTGELFF; DNA: TGTGCCAGCAGCCGGAACACCGGGGAGCTGTTTTTT; V: TRBV6-5; size: -; J: TRBJ2-2; D: -
CDR3: CASSQESGGLAIYNEQFF; DNA: TGTGCCAGCAGCCAAGAGAGTGGCGGGCTAGCGATCTACAATGAGCAGTTCTTC; V: TRBV14; size: -; J: TRBJ2-1; D: -
CDR3: CASSRLNEAFF; DNA: TGTGCCAGCAGCAGACTGAATGAAGCTTTCTTT; V: TRBV7-9; size: -; J: TRBJ1-1; D: -
CDR3: CASRRGGKEKLFF; DNA: TGTGCCAGCAGGCGCGGGGGCAAGGAAAAACTGTTTTTT; V: TRBV28; size: few; J: TRBJ1-4; D: -
CDR3: CASSVDYFTGELFF; DNA: TGTGCCAGCAGCGTAGACTACTTCACCGGGGAGCTGTTTTTT; V: TRBV7-2; size: once; J: TRBJ2-2; D: -
CDR3: CATSDHTGGEGNTIYF; DNA: TGTGCCACCAGTGACCATACAGGGGGCGAAGGAAACACCATATATTTT; V: TRBV24-1; size: -; J: TRBJ1-3; D: TRBD1
CDR3: CASSFRDRGHEQFF; DNA: TGTGCCAGCAGCTTCCGGGACAGGGGCCATGAGCAGTTCTTC; V: TRBV5-4; size: -; J: TRBJ2-1; D: TRBD1
CDR3: CASSPRQGLSSYEQYF; DNA: TGTGCCAGCAGCCCTAGACAGGGACTGAGCTCCTACGAGCAGTACTTC; V: TRBV7-2; size: -; J: TRBJ2-7; D: -
CDR3: CSVEDRGGSNYGYTF; DNA: TGCAGCGTTGAAGATCGGGGGGGGAGTAACTATGGCTACACCTTC; V: TRBV29-1; size: -; J: TRBJ1-2; D: -
CDR3: CAISESGQGTGELFF; DNA: TGTGCCATCAGTGAGTCCGGGCAGGGCACCGGGGAGCTGTTTTTT; V: TRBV10-3; size: -; J: TRBJ2-2; D: -
CDR3: CASSLAAGQFTGELFF; DNA: TGTGCCAGCAGCTTGGCCGCGGGACAGTTCACCGGGGAGCTGTTTTTT; V: TRBV5-5; size: -; J: TRBJ2-2; D: -
CDR3: CASINRGRTEAFF; DNA: TGTGCCAGCATCAACAGGGGGCGAACTGAAGCTTTCTTT; V: TRBV6-5; size: -; J: TRBJ1-1; D: TRBD1
CDR3: CASSRLGGSAEQYF; DNA: TGCGCCAGCAGCCGGCTCGGGGGTTCGGCCGAGCAGTACTTC; V: TRBV5-1; size: -; J: TRBJ2-7; D: -
CDR3: CASSFVAGVGYTF; DNA: TGTGCCAGCAGTTTCGTCGCAGGGGTCGGCTACACCTTC; V: TRBV12-3/TRBV12-4; size: -; J: TRBJ1-2; D: -
CDR3: CASSYRRGGYEQYF; DNA: TGTGCCAGCAGTTACAGGCGGGGGGGCTACGAGCAGTACTTC; V: TRBV6-2/TRBV6-3; size: -; J: TRBJ2-7; D: TRBD2
CDR3: CASRFQARETQYF; DNA: TGTGCCAGCAGATTCCAAGCCAGGGAGACCCAGTACTTC; V: TRBV12-3/TRBV12-4; size: -; J: TRBJ2-5; D: -
CDR3: CASSMGRNNEQFF; DNA: TGTGCCAGTAGTATGGGCAGGAACAATGAGCAGTTCTTC; V: TRBV19; size: -; J: TRBJ2-1; D: -
CDR3: CASSLTRGPGAGELFF; DNA: TGCGCCAGCAGCCTTACGCGGGGGCCTGGGGCCGGGGAGCTGTTTTTT; V: TRBV5-1; size: -; J: TRBJ2-2; D: -
CDR3: CASSLGGTSKDTQYF; DNA: TGTGCCAGCAGCTTAGGGGGGACAAGTAAAGATACGCAGTATTTT; V: TRBV11-3; size: -; J: TRBJ2-3; D: -
CDR3: CASSPRTSGGAADTQYF; DNA: TGCGCCAGCAGCCCCCGGACTAGCGGGGGGGCCGCAGATACGCAGTATTTT; V: TRBV5-1; size: -; J: TRBJ2-3; D: TRBD2
CDR3: CASSVRDRGLYGYTF; DNA: TGTGCCAGCAGCGTCCGGGACAGGGGGCTCTATGGCTACACCTTC; V: TRBV9; size: -; J: TRBJ1-2; D: TRBD1